Below, 3 T cell receptor beta chains from the same sample are listed, as sequenced in a study of T cell changes during pregnancy in multiple sclerosis. Libraries were prepared by immunoSEQ multiplex PCR; TCRdb keeps only in-frame clonotypes and omits some of them. The table records 100,000 or so clones, approximately 93% of them present only once. Specimen: peripheral blood, collected after pregnancy. These receptors were collected from a female donor with multiple sclerosis, enrolled in a pregnancy study.

This clone was recorded only once. CDR3 protein: CASSEDDGVHNEQFF. CDR3 DNA: TGTGCCAGTAGTGAAGATGACGGGGTCCACAATGAGCAGTTCTTC. The chain carries TRBV19 and TRBJ2-1, with D perhaps matching TRBD2 (5 bases). Trimming left V 5 bases short and J 5 bases short, with 16 bases between. This CDR3 has 15 amino acids. Germline V lookup: CDR1 LNHDA, CDR2 SQIVND (reference sequence).

The rearrangement links TRBV5-4 to TRBJ2-2, with TRBD2 matching over 11 bases. The CDR3 extends over 16 amino acids. V was clipped by 4 bases and J by 1 base; unmatched bases: 3. CDR1 and CDR2 (germline): SGHNT, YYREEE (reference sequence). The DNA for the CDR3 is TGTGCCAGCAGCAGGGGGACTAGCGGGAACACCGGGGAGCTGTTTTTT. Translation: CASSRGTSGNTGELFF.

This rearrangement joins TRBV5-1 to TRBJ2-1, with 12 bases aligning to TRBD2. In germline, CDR1 is SGHRS, CDR2 YFSETQ. The CDR3 spans 15 residues. The trim removed 4 bases at V and 6 bases at J, leaving 5 bases unmatched. The CDR3 reads CASSPGLAGLNEQFF. CDR3 in DNA: TGCGCCAGCAGCCCCGGACTAGCGGGACTCAATGAGCAGTTCTTC.